This TCR beta chain is drawn from a study of control samples from healthy donors and cancer patients. Profiled with immunoSEQ multiplex PCR; TCRdb holds only in-frame clones, not every one. The data hold roughly 160,000 clones, with approximately 94% observed a single time. CDR3 length: 13 amino acids. Germline CDR1 MNHNS, CDR2 SASEGT. J lost 8 bases, V lost 3 bases, and 6 bases had no gene match. V gene TRBV6-1 combines with J gene TRBJ1-2; 7 bases line up with TRBD1. This clonotype was sampled from a man aged 55 to 70 with colorectal cancer. Input material: PBMCs. The CDR3 DNA reads as TGTGCCAGCAGTGATACAGGGGAACGCGGCTACACCTTC. This codes for CASSDTGERGYTF.